Listed below are T cell receptor beta chains from one sample, sequenced in a study of blood T cell repertoires in COVID-19. Libraries were prepared by immunoSEQ multiplex PCR; TCRdb keeps only in-frame clonotypes and omits some of them. The top ten clones hold around 6.5% of a sample with roughly 140,000 clones, about 85% of them seen once. Material: PBMCs or T cells enriched from blood (not recorded which). The receptor source for this set is a woman aged 40 to 50 who had recovered from COVID-19. Both conserved end residues are part of each CDR3. D genes are given only for firm matches. The size field is filled for only some rows; it gives once, few, many or a size class.

v_call,j_call,clone_size,d_call,cdr3_aa,cdr3_nt
TRBV7-8,TRBJ2-5,NA,TRBD2,CASRTGEREGKQETQYF,TGTGCCAGCAGGACCGGGGAGCGGGAGGGCAAGCAAGAGACCCAGTACTTC
TRBV5-4,TRBJ1-1,NA,TRBD1,CASSLGGTANTEAFF,TGTGCCAGCAGCTTAGGTGGGACAGCGAACACTGAAGCTTTCTTT
TRBV19,TRBJ1-1,NA,NA,CASTGYPEAFF,TGTGCCAGTACAGGGTATCCTGAAGCTTTCTTT
TRBV5-1,TRBJ2-7,NA,TRBD2,CASSHAGLAGHYEQYF,TGCGCCAGCAGCCATGCGGGACTAGCGGGGCACTACGAGCAGTACTTC
TRBV7-9,TRBJ2-7,NA,NA,CASSFRGHYEQYF,TGTGCCAGCAGCTTTCGTGGCCATTACGAGCAGTACTTC
TRBV2,TRBJ2-6,NA,NA,CASSDRGDTAGANVLTF,TGTGCCAGCAGTGACAGGGGGGACACGGCTGGGGCCAACGTCCTGACTTTC
TRBV10-3,TRBJ2-7,NA,NA,CAIRGPSRTHEQYF,TGTGCCATCAGGGGGCCAAGCAGGACACACGAGCAGTACTTC
TRBV9,TRBJ2-7,NA,TRBD2,CASSVGTSGYEQYF,TGTGCCAGCAGCGTAGGGACTAGCGGCTACGAGCAGTACTTC
TRBV20-1,TRBJ1-1,NA,NA,CSAAMNTEAFF,TGCAGTGCTGCTATGAACACTGAAGCTTTCTTT
TRBV4-1,TRBJ2-1,NA,TRBD2,CASSQDPGGSSYNEQFF,TGCGCCAGCAGCCAAGATCCCGGCGGGAGCTCCTACAATGAGCAGTTCTTC
TRBV15,TRBJ2-2,NA,TRBD2,CATSRRLAGRAGELFF,TGTGCCACCAGCAGACGGCTAGCGGGAAGGGCCGGGGAGCTGTTTTTT
TRBV9,TRBJ1-2,NA,NA,CASSADITGNYGYTF,TGTGCCAGCAGCGCCGACATAACGGGGAACTATGGCTACACCTTC
TRBV19,TRBJ2-7,NA,TRBD2,CASSIGLAGEHEQYF,TGTGCCAGTAGTATAGGGCTAGCGGGAGAACACGAGCAGTACTTC
TRBV5-1,TRBJ1-2,NA,NA,CASRPGEGINGYTF,TGCGCCAGCAGGCCGGGGGAGGGGATAAATGGCTACACCTTC
TRBV30,TRBJ2-7,NA,NA,CAWMSRGKHYEQYF,TGTGCCTGGATGAGCAGGGGTAAACACTACGAGCAGTACTTC
TRBV7-3,TRBJ2-4,NA,NA,CASSATEGLLAKNIQYF,TGTGCCAGCAGCGCTACTGAGGGACTCCTAGCCAAAAACATTCAGTACTTC
TRBV5-4,TRBJ1-1,NA,NA,CASSLDGRAFF,TGTGCCAGCAGCTTGGATGGTCGGGCTTTCTTT
TRBV7-8,TRBJ2-5,NA,NA,CASSPDRRPWGTQYF,TGTGCCAGCAGCCCCGACAGGCGCCCCTGGGGGACCCAGTACTTC
TRBV18,TRBJ1-4,once,NA,CASSSQGGSEKLFF,TGTGCCAGCTCATCACAGGGAGGAAGTGAAAAACTGTTTTTT
TRBV29-1,TRBJ1-3,few,NA,CSAQTEVGYSGNTIYF,TGCAGCGCGCAGACGGAGGTTGGATACTCTGGAAACACCATATATTTT
TRBV7-6,TRBJ2-7,many,TRBD2,CASSSVTSGRAEQYF,TGTGCCAGCAGCTCAGTAACTAGCGGGAGAGCCGAGCAGTACTTC
TRBV7-8,TRBJ1-3,once,TRBD1,CASSHGQGRSVSGNTIYF,TGTGCCAGCAGCCACGGACAGGGTCGGTCGGTCTCTGGAAACACCATATATTTT
TRBV9,TRBJ2-7,NA,NA,CASSVAKRGGRGYYEQYF,TGTGCCAGCAGCGTAGCTAAACGAGGGGGACGGGGATACTACGAGCAGTACTTC
TRBV6-1,TRBJ2-7,NA,NA,CASSEGLLLGSYEQYF,TGTGCCAGCAGTGAAGGGCTTCTACTAGGCTCCTACGAGCAGTACTTC
TRBV5-1,TRBJ2-7,NA,TRBD1,CASSLQGGSSYEQYF,TGCGCCAGCAGCTTACAGGGGGGATCGTCCTACGAGCAGTACTTC
TRBV6-1,TRBJ1-5,NA,TRBD1,CASSEMGTGFTQPQHF,TGTGCCAGCAGTGAAATGGGGACAGGGTTTACTCAGCCCCAGCATTTT
TRBV25-1,TRBJ1-4,NA,NA,CASTHGRIEKLFF,TGTGCCAGCACCCATGGCAGGATTGAAAAACTGTTTTTT
TRBV10-1,TRBJ1-3,NA,TRBD1,CASSERRQGSPGNTIYF,TGCGCCAGCAGTGAGAGACGACAGGGATCCCCTGGAAACACCATATATTTT
TRBV9,TRBJ2-5,NA,NA,CASSVDMETQYF,TGTGCCAGCAGCGTAGATATGGAGACCCAGTACTTC
TRBV2,TRBJ1-5,NA,TRBD1,CASSRTGRSNQPQHF,TGTGCCAGCAGCAGGACAGGGAGAAGCAATCAGCCCCAGCATTTT
TRBV18,TRBJ2-7,NA,TRBD1,CASSPPGGQATNYEQYF,TGTGCCAGCTCACCACCGGGGGGACAGGCTACCAACTACGAGCAGTACTTC
TRBV7-3,TRBJ1-1,NA,NA,CASSLAGNTEAFF,TGTGCCAGCAGCTTAGCGGGGAACACTGAAGCTTTCTTT
TRBV3-1/TRBV3-2,TRBJ2-7,few,NA,CASSQGDNHYEQYF,TGTGCCAGCAGCCAAGGGGACAACCACTACGAGCAGTACTTC
TRBV30,TRBJ1-1,NA,TRBD1,CASSPQGAEAFF,TGTGCCTCCTCCCCCCAGGGGGCGGAAGCTTTCTTT
TRBV28,TRBJ2-7,NA,TRBD1,CASKTGYYEQYF,TGTGCCAGCAAGACAGGGTACTACGAGCAGTACTTC
TRBV5-1,TRBJ2-1,NA,TRBD2,CASSWSGGFDEQFF,TGCGCCAGCAGCTGGAGCGGGGGTTTCGATGAGCAGTTCTTC
TRBV30,TRBJ1-2,NA,NA,CAWSTGLNYGYTF,TGTGCCTGGTCTACGGGGTTAAACTATGGCTACACCTTC
TRBV18,TRBJ2-1,NA,TRBD2,CASSPRTSGRDEQFF,TGTGCCAGCTCACCGAGGACTAGCGGGAGGGATGAGCAGTTCTTC
TRBV9,TRBJ2-3,NA,TRBD2,CASSAPLAGGTDTQYF,TGTGCCAGCAGCGCTCCACTAGCGGGGGGCACAGATACGCAGTATTTT
TRBV30,TRBJ2-5,NA,NA,CAWSQSGVQETQYF,TGTGCCTGGTCACAGAGCGGTGTCCAAGAGACCCAGTACTTC